A selection of T cell receptor beta chains follows, all from one sample in a study of shared clonotypes between healthy human individuals. Sequencing was performed with immunoSEQ multiplex PCR; in TCRdb, only in-frame clones are kept and a portion is missing. The table has about 1.1 million clones, 70% to 80% seen once. The sample consisted of memory CD4+ T cells from PBMCs. The receptor source for this set is a man in his late teens or twenties in good health. Some clones in this sample may be carry-over from other donors' samples. The CDR3 runs from the conserved cysteine through the conserved F or W. The D gene is left open where the match is weak. The size of a clone is reported for some rows only, either as once, few or many, or as a class for expanded clones.

d_call clone_size j_call v_call cdr3_aa cdr3_nt
TRBD2 . TRBJ2-1 TRBV6-1 CASSEGGGLAGLNEQFF TGTGCCAGCAGTGAAGGGGGGGGACTAGCGGGATTAAATGAGCAGTTCTTC
. . TRBJ1-2 TRBV4-2 CASSQEAGEGNYGYTF TGTGCCAGCAGCCAAGAGGCGGGGGAAGGGAACTATGGCTACACCTTC
. . TRBJ1-2 TRBV11-2 CASSASGPANYGYTF TGTGCCAGCAGCGCCTCAGGCCCCGCTAACTATGGCTACACCTTC
. . TRBJ1-3 TRBV7-3 CASSLTGDSGNTIYF TGTGCCAGCAGCTTAACGGGGGACTCTGGAAACACCATATATTTT
TRBD2 . TRBJ2-3 TRBV2 CASSGGLAGAVDTQYF TGTGCCAGCAGTGGCGGACTAGCGGGAGCGGTAGATACGCAGTATTTT
TRBD1 . TRBJ2-3 TRBV7-8 CASSLADRGRDTQYF TGTGCCAGCAGCTTGGCGGACAGGGGGCGGGATACGCAGTATTTT
. . TRBJ2-7 TRBV7-2 CASSLQGSGIYEQYF TGTGCCAGCAGCTTGCAGGGTAGCGGTATCTACGAGCAGTACTTC
TRBD1 . TRBJ1-5 TRBV29-1 CSVGQGGGQPQHF TGCAGCGTGGGACAGGGGGGAGGTCAGCCCCAGCATTTT
. . TRBJ2-5 TRBV5-1 CASSFAGTSQETQYF TGCGCCAGCAGCTTCGCCGGGACATCCCAAGAGACCCAGTACTTC
TRBD1 . TRBJ2-7 TRBV29-1 CSVAQGYEQYF TGCAGCGTGGCACAGGGGTACGAGCAGTACTTC
. . TRBJ1-2 TRBV30 CAWTPGTSFYGYTF TGTGCCTGGACCCCCGGGACTTCCTTCTATGGCTACACCTTC
. . TRBJ2-7 TRBV5-1 CASSQDPSGGQYF TGCGCCAGCAGCCAGGACCCTTCGGGCGGGCAGTACTTC
TRBD2 . TRBJ2-5 TRBV5-4 CASSSGLAGPPPGEQYF TGTGCCAGCAGTTCGGGACTAGCGGGACCACCGCCGGGGGAGCAGTACTTC
. . TRBJ1-2 TRBV27 CASSLKGVYGYTF TGTGCCAGCAGTCTGAAAGGGGTCTATGGCTACACCTTC
. . TRBJ1-1 TRBV28 CASSLGVSAPNTEAFF TGTGCCAGCAGTTTAGGTGTTTCCGCCCCGAACACTGAAGCTTTCTTT
. . TRBJ2-4 TRBV19 CASSVDHREPKNIQYF TGTGCCAGTAGTGTCGACCACAGGGAGCCCAAAAACATTCAGTACTTC
. once TRBJ2-5 TRBV6-5 CASSWRGFQETQYF TGTGCCAGCAGTTGGCGGGGTTTCCAAGAGACCCAGTACTTC
TRBD1 . TRBJ2-7 TRBV4-1 CASSFRQGVGEQYF TGCGCCAGCAGCTTTCGACAGGGGGTTGGTGAGCAGTACTTC
. . TRBJ1-1 TRBV7-2 CASSLDPGTEAFF TGTGCCAGCAGCTTAGATCCTGGGACCGAAGCTTTCTTT
. . TRBJ2-7 TRBV27 CASRMAGPSYEQYF TGTGCCAGTCGAATGGCGGGGCCCTCCTACGAGCAGTACTTC
. few TRBJ1-3 TRBV6-1 CASFRGSVGNTIYF TGTGCCAGTTTCAGGGGATCTGTTGGAAACACCATATATTTT
TRBD1 . TRBJ1-2 TRBV10-2 CASSPGTGAGGYTF TGCGCCAGCAGTCCGGGGACAGGGGCTGGCGGCTACACCTTC
. many TRBJ1-1 TRBV6-4 CASSDSGGRAEAFF TGTGCCAGCAGTGACTCCGGTGGGCGAGCTGAAGCTTTCTTT
. . TRBJ2-7 TRBV30 CAWSELYYGGTYEQYF TGTGCCTGGAGTGAACTTTATTACGGGGGAACCTACGAGCAGTACTTC
TRBD1 . TRBJ1-2 TRBV2 CASSGLGQGGYTF TGTGCCAGCAGTGGCCTGGGACAGGGGGGCTACACCTTC
. . TRBJ1-2 TRBV28 CASSLTQGFSGGYTF TGTGCCAGCAGTTTAACGCAGGGTTTTAGTGGTGGCTACACCTTC
. . TRBJ2-7 TRBV6-1 CASGSLGATTYEQYF TGTGCCAGCGGTAGTTTGGGTGCGACGACCTACGAGCAGTACTTC
. . TRBJ2-5 TRBV30 CAWSIRWETQYF TGTGCCTGGAGCATCAGGTGGGAGACCCAGTACTTC
TRBD2 . TRBJ2-1 TRBV28 CASILSGRAYNEQFF TGTGCCAGCATCCTAAGCGGGAGGGCATACAATGAGCAGTTCTTC
. once TRBJ2-7 TRBV11-2 CASSLEGLGSHEQYF TGTGCCAGCAGCTTAGAGGGGTTGGGGTCCCACGAGCAGTACTTC
TRBD1 . TRBJ1-2 TRBV10-3 CAITGDSNYGYTF TGTGCCATCACTGGGGACAGCAACTATGGCTACACCTTC
. . TRBJ1-3 TRBV7-9 CASSLRGSAGNTIYF TGTGCCAGCAGCTTACGGGGGTCGGCTGGAAACACCATATATTTT
. . TRBJ2-5 TRBV5-1 CASGDQETQYF TGCGCTTCAGGGGACCAAGAGACCCAGTACTTC
. . TRBJ2-7 TRBV28 CASSPHLHEQYF TGTGCCAGCAGTCCACATTTGCACGAGCAGTACTTC
. . TRBJ1-4 TRBV15 CATSRDREKLFF TGTGCCACCAGCAGGGATCGAGAAAAACTGTTTTTT
. . TRBJ1-5 TRBV7-2 CASSLGRLGQPQHF TGTGCCAGCAGCTTAGGAAGATTAGGTCAGCCCCAGCATTTT
. . TRBJ1-4 TRBV27 CASSFKGLNEKLFF TGTGCCAGCAGTTTCAAGGGACTTAATGAAAAACTGTTTTTT
. few TRBJ2-7 TRBV29-1 CSGGWVEEQYF TGCAGCGGGGGGTGGGTGGAGGAGCAGTACTTC
. . TRBJ2-7 TRBV9 CASSVAPAVSYEQYF TGTGCCAGCAGCGTGGCACCGGCAGTCTCCTACGAGCAGTACTTC
. . TRBJ1-1 TRBV19 CASYPYRSDTEAFF TGTGCCAGTTACCCGTATAGGAGTGACACTGAAGCTTTCTTT
TRBD1 once TRBJ1-2 TRBV28 CASSRLTTGNLGYTF TGTGCCAGCAGTCGCCTTACGACAGGGAACCTCGGCTACACCTTC
. . TRBJ2-3 TRBV18 CASSPRTGTTDTQYF TGTGCCAGCTCACCACGAACAGGGACCACAGATACGCAGTATTTT
TRBD1 . TRBJ1-4 TRBV5-4 CASSRQGMDEKLFF TGTGCCAGCAGCCGACAGGGTATGGATGAAAAACTGTTTTTT
TRBD2 . TRBJ2-1 TRBV6-6 CASSSEALADEQFF TGTGCCAGCAGTTCTGAGGCTCTAGCGGATGAGCAGTTCTTC
. . TRBJ2-3 TRBV6-1 CASSAGREADTQYF TGTGCCAGCAGTGCGGGTAGGGAGGCAGATACGCAGTATTTT
. . TRBJ2-1 TRBV28 CASSSNEQFF TGTGCCAGCAGCAGCAATGAGCAGTTCTTC
TRBD2 . TRBJ2-5 TRBV2 CASSEGSGRARETQYF TGTGCCAGCAGTGAGGGGAGCGGGAGGGCCAGGGAGACCCAGTACTTC
. . TRBJ2-6 TRBV10-2 CASSATYRAGANVLTF TGCGCCAGCAGTGCTACCTACAGGGCTGGGGCCAACGTCCTGACTTTC
. . TRBJ2-5 TRBV5-1 CASSPRPQGVQETQYF TGCGCCAGCAGCCCGAGACCCCAGGGAGTACAAGAGACCCAGTACTTC
. . TRBJ2-7 TRBV5-1 CASSLLQGGYEQYF TGCGCCAGCAGCTTACTCCAGGGCGGGTACGAGCAGTACTTC
TRBD1 . TRBJ2-3 TRBV5-4 CASSSGGTGIDTQYF TGTGCCAGCAGCTCCGGGGGGACAGGGATAGATACGCAGTATTTT
. . TRBJ1-2 TRBV9 CASSPMGGYGYTF TGTGCCAGCAGCCCGATGGGTGGCTATGGCTACACCTTC
TRBD1 few TRBJ1-5 TRBV25-1 CASSESGQDSNQPQHF TGTGCCAGCAGTGAATCAGGACAGGATAGCAATCAGCCCCAGCATTTT
. . TRBJ2-5 TRBV7-3 CASSLSGAQETQYF TGTGCCAGCAGCTTAAGTGGGGCCCAAGAGACCCAGTACTTC
. . TRBJ1-5 TRBV28 CASSLSPQPQHF TGTGCCAGCAGTTTATCTCCTCAGCCCCAGCATTTT